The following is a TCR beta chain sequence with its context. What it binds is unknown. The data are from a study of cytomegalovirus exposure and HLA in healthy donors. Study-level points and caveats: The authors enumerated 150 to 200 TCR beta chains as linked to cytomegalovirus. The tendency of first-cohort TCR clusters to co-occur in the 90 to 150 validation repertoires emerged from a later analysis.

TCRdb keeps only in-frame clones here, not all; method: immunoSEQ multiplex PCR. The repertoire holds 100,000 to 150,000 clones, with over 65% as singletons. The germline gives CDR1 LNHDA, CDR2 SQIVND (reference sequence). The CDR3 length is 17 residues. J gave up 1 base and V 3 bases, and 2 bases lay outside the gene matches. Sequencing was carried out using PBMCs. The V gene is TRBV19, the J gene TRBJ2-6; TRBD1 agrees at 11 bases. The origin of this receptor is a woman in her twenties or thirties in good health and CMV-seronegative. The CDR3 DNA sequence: TGTGCCAGTAGTATGGGGACAGGGGGATCTGGGGCCAACGTCCTGACTTTC. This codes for CASSMGTGGSGANVLTF.